Described below is a single TCR beta chain sequence and its context. The J segment lost 5 bases and the V segment lost 1 base, leaving 7 bases of the junction unmatched. Germline V lookup: CDR1 SNHLY, CDR2 FYNNEI. The CDR3 runs 16 residues. TCRdb's copy holds only in-frame clones and misses some; the assay was immunoSEQ multiplex PCR. The table lists tens of thousands of clones, 82% of them singletons. This sample is part of a study of blood T cell repertoires in COVID-19. The receptor was derived from a woman aged 60 to 75 with acute or convalescent COVID-19. The sequenced sample was peripheral blood. The J gene is TRBJ2-1, the V gene TRBV2, with 8 nucleotides matching TRBD2. The CDR3 region is CASSEEAAGGHNEQFF. The DNA for the CDR3 is TGTGCCAGCAGTGAAGAGGCGGCGGGGGGACACAATGAGCAGTTCTTC.